The 7 T cell receptor beta chains given below trace back to one sample, sequenced in a study of T cells in localized non-small cell lung cancer. Method: immunoSEQ multiplex PCR; TCRdb's copy keeps in-frame clones and lacks some. The sample has about 47,000 clones, approximately 86% seen once. Sequencing used PBMCs, obtained before any cancer treatment. These receptors came from a man between 40 and 70 years old with stage II lung adenocarcinoma.

The CDR3 nucleotides read TGTGCCTCCACGAAGGCGGGGGCGAGAGATACGCAGTATTTT. It translates to CASTKAGARDTQYF. This rearrangement joins TRBV27 to TRBJ2-3; a weak D match, TRBD2 (7 bases). Germline values: CDR1 MNHEY, CDR2 SMNVEV (reference sequence). Trimming removed 11 bases from V and 5 bases from J, with 20 bases in between. There are 14 residues in the CDR3.

This chain joins TRBV5-1 and TRBJ2-1; 12 bases align to TRBD2. This CDR3 has 18 amino acids. The germline gives CDR1 SGHRS, CDR2 YFSETQ. The ends lost 2 bases at V and 4 bases at J; junction bases unmatched: 10. DNA for the CDR3: TGCGCCAGCAGCTTAGTAGGGCCGACTAGCGGGGGTTACAATGAGCAGTTCTTC. Translation: CASSLVGPTSGGYNEQFF. Using reference TRBV5-1 and TRBJ2-1 for the parts outside the CDR3, the full variable domain is KAGVTQTPRYLIKTRGQQVTLSCSPISGHRSVSWYQQTPGQGLQFLFEYFSETQRNKGNFPGRFSGRQFSNSRSEMNVSTLELGDSALYLCASSLVGPTSGGYNEQFFGPGTRLTVL.

The rearrangement joins TRBV6-5 to TRBJ2-3; weak D call: TRBD1 (5 bases). The CDR3 sequence is 13 residues long. V lost 6 bases and J 2 bases, leaving 9 bases between the germline ends. Germline V CDR1 and CDR2: MNHEY, SVGAGI. The CDR3 sequence is CASRDGATDTQYF. Written as DNA, the CDR3 is TGTGCCAGCAGAGATGGGGCCACAGATACGCAGTATTTT.

This clone was recorded a few times. This chain links TRBV18 with TRBJ1-1, with D possibly matching TRBD1 (6 bases). The CDR3 is made up of 13 amino acids. V was clipped by 3 bases and J by 8 bases, with 13 bases between them. Germline V gene data show CDR1 as KGHSH and CDR2 as LQKENI. CDR3 coding DNA: TGTGCCAGCTCACCTTCCGCGCAGGGGGAAGCTTTCTTT. Protein: CASSPSAQGEAFF.

This chain joins TRBV2 and TRBJ2-3, with 10 bases lining up with TRBD2. The length of the CDR3 is 13 residues. CDR1 and CDR2 (germline): SNHLY, FYNNEI. After removal of 6 bases from V and 5 bases from J, the junction contained 2 bases not matched to a gene. CDR3 loop: CASRVAGGDTQYF. CDR3 bases: TGTGCCAGCAGGGTAGCGGGGGGAGATACGCAGTATTTT.

The chain combines TRBV9 with TRBJ2-2; D uncertain. This CDR3 spans 13 amino acids. Trimming pared 3 bases from V and 5 bases from J, leaving 8 bases between. Germline CDR1 is SGDLS and CDR2 is YYNGEE. The CDR3 region is CASSAWGTGELFF. The CDR3 DNA reads TGTGCCAGCAGCGCCTGGGGAACCGGGGAGCTGTTTTTT.

This rearrangement joins TRBV27 to TRBJ2-2; the D gene is possibly TRBD2 (5 bases). Germline values: CDR1 MNHEY, CDR2 SMNVEV (reference sequence). Trimming took off 0 bases at V and 9 bases at J, with 8 bases between the two ends. There are 13 residues in the CDR3. CDR3 bases: TGTGCCAGCAGTTTATCGTCGGGGTGGGAGCTGTTTTTT. As protein: CASSLSSGWELFF.